The 13 T cell receptor beta chains presented below share a single source sample, sequenced in a study of Graves' ophthalmopathy and Graves' hyperthyroidism. Amplification of TCR beta CDR3 regions used RNA transcripts. HTBI primers were employed in first-round RT-PCR, then a second-round multiplex PCR followed. TCRdb passed the multiplex PCR reads through MiXCR, listing each CDR3 protein once. The data show 650,000 to 900,000 distinct CDR3 sequences, approximately 40% seen once. Sequenced: peripheral blood. The receptors stem from an adult man with Graves' ophthalmopathy.

In its sample, this clonotype was seen a few times. The V gene is TRBV24-1, the J gene TRBJ1-5; the D gene is possibly TRBD1 (5 bases). The germline V gene encodes CDR1 KGHDR and CDR2 SFDVKD. The CDR3 covers 15 residues. V dropped 11 bases and J dropped 4 bases, with 20 bases sitting between them. CDR3 in DNA: TGTGCCAGCTCACCCGGGCAGGAGGGGAATCAGCCCCAGCATTTT. The encoded protein is CASSPGQEGNQPQHF.

This clonotype was seen more than once but under ten times. V usage is TRBV19 and J usage is TRBJ2-7, with no clear D. Deletions cut 2 bases from V and 6 bases from J, with 14 bases between. Germline V lookup: CDR1 LNHDA, CDR2 SQIVND (reference sequence). The CDR3 has 14 amino acids. This CDR3 reads CASSINPGRREQYF. CDR3 nucleotides: TGTGCCAGTAGTATAAACCCGGGTAGGCGCGAGCAGTACTTC. Based on the CDR3 plus reference TRBV19 and TRBJ2-7, the full variable domain is DGGITQSPKYLFRKEGQNVTLSCEQNLNHDAMYWYRQDPGQGLRLIYYSQIVNDFQKGDIAEGYSVSREKKESFPLTVTSAQKNPTAFYLCASSINPGRREQYFGPGTRLTVT.

This clonotype appeared once. The chain recombines TRBV10-3 with TRBJ2-7, with 9 positions matching TRBD1. The J call may be incorrect, as the DNA end agrees better with TRBJ2-1. Germline V gene sequence: CDR1 ENHRY, CDR2 SYGVKD. The CDR3 consists of 16 residues. CDR3 region: CAISGREDRGFREQFF. The CDR3 region has the DNA TGTGCCATCAGTGGCCGAGAGGACAGGGGATTCCGTGAGCAGTTCTTC.

The chain is built from TRBV25-1 and TRBJ2-2, with 8 bases fitting TRBD1. There are 17 residues in the CDR3. With V trimmed by 5 bases and J by 7 bases, 15 bases remained unmatched. Per germline, CDR1 MGHDK and CDR2 SYGVNS. The CDR3 coding sequence is TGTGCCAGCAGTTACTATCGAGGATCAGGGGGCAGCGGGGAGCTGTTTTTT. It is translated as CASSYYRGSGGSGELFF.

Concerning this clonotype itself: Compared with germline, one end of the junction differs, possibly owing to a read error. The J gene is TRBJ1-5, the V gene TRBV24-1, with D tentatively TRBD1 (5 bases). CDR1 KGHDR and CDR2 SFDVKD come from the germline V gene. This CDR3 has 13 amino acids. CDR3 DNA sequence: TGTACCACCAGTCAACAGGCTTCCCGGCCCCAGCATTTT. Translation: CTTSQQASRPQHF.

Concerning this clonotype itself: This could be a read error, since a much larger clone is one nucleotide away. The V call is TRBV15, the J call TRBJ1-5; D is undetermined. This CDR3 is built from 13 residues. CDR1 is LNHNV, CDR2 YYDKDF, per germline (reference sequence). CDR3: CAISVGYDQPQHF. In nucleotides, the CDR3 is TGTGCCATCAGCGTGGGGTATGACCAGCCCCAGCATTTT.

This clonotype was counted many times. The chain uses TRBV15 and TRBJ1-1, with a tentative D call TRBD1 (6 bases). This CDR3 contains 14 residues. Per the germline V gene, CDR1 is LNHNV and CDR2 is YYDKDF (reference sequence). V lost 5 bases and J 1 base, leaving 11 bases between the germline ends. In DNA form, the CDR3 reads TGTGCCACCAGCGGGGGGACAAAGAACACTGAAGCTTTCTTT. As protein: CATSGGTKNTEAFF. Drawing the rest from reference TRBV15 and TRBJ1-1, the complete variable domain is DAMVIQNPRYQVTQFGKPVTLSCSQTLNHNVMYWYQQKSSQAPKLLFHYYDKDFNNEADTPDNFQSRRPNTSFCFLDIRSPGLGDTAMYLCATSGGTKNTEAFFGQGTRLTVV.

The V and J genes are TRBV2 and TRBJ1-6, with 8 bases that match TRBD1. Losses at the gene ends were 5 bases for V and 0 bases for J; bases not matched to a gene: 9. The CDR3 length is 18 residues. The germline gives CDR1 SNHLY, CDR2 FYNNEI. CDR3 coding DNA: TGTGCCAGCAGTTTCAGGGGGCGAATAAACTCCTATAATTCACCCCTCCACTTT. Encoded protein: CASSFRGRINSYNSPLHF.

The chain uses TRBV11-2 and TRBJ2-7; D tentatively reads TRBD1 or TRBD2 (5 bases each). The CDR3 is 15 amino acids. The V end lost 1 base, the J end lost 3 bases, and 13 bases lay between the germline ends. The germline CDR1 and CDR2 sequences are SGHAT and FQNNGV. In DNA, the CDR3 is TGTGCCAGCAGCTTAGGCCACCGGGACGGCTACGAGCAGTACTTC. Protein product: CASSLGHRDGYEQYF. Full variable domain (missing parts from reference TRBV11-2 and TRBJ2-7): EAGVAQSPRYKIIEKRQSVAFWCNPISGHATLYWYQQILGQGPKLLIQFQNNGVVDDSQLPKDRFSAERLKGVDSTLKIQPAKLEDSAVYLCASSLGHRDGYEQYFGPGTRLTVT.

This chain connects TRBV10-2 to TRBJ1-5, with D possibly TRBD1 on 5 matching bases. There are 15 residues in the CDR3. Per the germline V gene, CDR1 is WSHSY and CDR2 is SAAADI. Deletions cut 5 bases from V and 7 bases from J, with 18 bases between. CDR3 protein: CASSLSRGGDQPQHF. The CDR3 DNA sequence: TGCGCCAGCAGTTTATCGAGGGGAGGGGACCAGCCCCAGCATTTT.

A word on this clonotype: This sequence may be a read error, since a much larger clone differs from it by one base. This chain joins TRBV7-9 and TRBJ2-5; TRBD1 agrees at 9 bases. Looked up from germline, CDR1 is SEHNR and CDR2 is FQNEAQ (reference sequence). The CDR3 spans 15 residues. In DNA form, the CDR3 reads TGTGCCAACAGCCCAGGACAGGGGAGCCAAGAGACCCAGTACTTC. This encodes CANSPGQGSQETQYF.

The rearrangement links TRBV29-1 to TRBJ2-7; a weak D match, TRBD1 (5 bases). This CDR3 is built from 13 residues. Germline V CDR1 and CDR2: SQVTM, ANQGSEA. V lost 3 bases and J 7 bases, leaving 16 bases between the germline ends. In DNA form, the CDR3 reads TGCAGCGTTGACAGGGTTGGCACCGGGGAGCAGTACTTC. Its translation: CSVDRVGTGEQYF.

The chain combines TRBV5-4 with TRBJ1-4; 7 bases fit TRBD1. CDR1 and CDR2 from the germline V gene are SGHNT and YYREEE (reference sequence). V shed 4 bases and J 5 bases; nucleotides not matched to a gene: 2. The CDR3 has 13 residues. The DNA for the CDR3 is TGTGCCAGCAGCACGGACAGGAATGAAAAACTGTTTTTT. It translates to CASSTDRNEKLFF. Drawing the rest from reference TRBV5-4 and TRBJ1-4, the complete variable domain is ETGVTQSPTHLIKTRGQQVTLRCSSQSGHNTVSWYQQALGQGPQFIFQYYREEENGRGNFPPRFSGLQFPNYSSELNVNALELDDSALYLCASSTDRNEKLFFGSGTQLSVL.